This T cell receptor (beta chain) comes out of a study of cytomegalovirus exposure and HLA in healthy donors. Concerning this clone: Antigen: not known.

The germline CDR1 and CDR2 sequences are SNHLY and FYNNEI. This CDR3 has 17 amino acids. V was pared by 10 bases and J by 4 bases, with 15 bases of the junction left unmatched. In the PCR, 60 Vbeta and 13 Jbeta primers were used. TCRdb keeps only in-frame clones here, not all; method: immunoSEQ multiplex PCR. The repertoire holds approximately 130,000 clones, with approximately 72% as singletons. Study observations and caveats: In a later analysis, the majority of CMV-associated beta chains seemingly showed HLA restriction. Reportedly, HLA-A and HLA-B alleles of most subjects were accurately predicted from TCR beta. One later analysis reportedly identified an Asian-associated ancestry cluster that showed fewer N-insertions than the approximately 700-donor mean.

Specimen: PBMCs. The clonotype comes from a human donor in good health. This sequence joins TRBV2 and TRBJ2-6; 8 bases are a match to TRBD1. The CDR3 sequence is CATTWSPQGDGANVLTF. CDR3 nucleotides: TGTGCCACCACATGGAGCCCACAGGGGGACGGGGCCAACGTCCTGACTTTC.